This passage covers 24 T cell receptor beta chains from one sample sequenced in a study of T-cell reconstitution after alpha-beta-depleted transplantation in children. Construction of the TCRbeta library involved unique molecular identifiers. TCRdb re-called the PCR reads with MiXCR, one entry per CDR3 protein. The profile shows roughly 500,000 distinct CDR3 sequences, 12% of them singletons. Sequences were derived from PBMCs from the stem cell graft donor, sampled from the stem cell graft. The origin of the receptors is a human donor who donated a stem cell graft to a child with combined immunodeficiency.

This clonotype was counted a few times. The chain is built from TRBV7-9 and TRBJ1-5, with D perhaps matching TRBD1 (5 bases). Trimming removed 10 bases at V and 2 bases at J, with 12 bases between. There are 13 residues in the CDR3. Germline V gives CDR1 SEHNR, CDR2 FQNEAQ (reference sequence). The CDR3 loop is CATQSRGNQPQHF. CDR3 DNA sequence: TGTGCCACCCAGAGCAGGGGCAATCAGCCCCAGCATTTT.

The CDR3 nucleotides read TGTGCCAGCAGTTACGGGGAGGGGAGTTCACCCCTCCACTTT. Protein sequence: CASSYGEGSSPLHF. V is TRBV6-5 and J is TRBJ1-6, with D possibly being TRBD1 (5 bases). V shed 2 bases and J shed 9 bases, with 11 bases lying between them. The CDR3 runs to 14 residues. Germline V CDR1 and CDR2: MNHEY, SVGAGI.

This clonotype came up once. The chain has TRBV4-2 and TRBJ1-1; D is undetermined. The CDR3 covers 15 residues. V was shortened by 4 bases and J by 0 bases, with 12 bases between the two germline ends. Germline V gene data show CDR1 as LGHNA and CDR2 as YNFKEQ. The CDR3 region is CASSLGLGMNTEAFF. Here the CDR3 DNA reads TGTGCCAGCAGCCTTGGACTTGGAATGAACACTGAAGCTTTCTTT.

The sample holds a few counts of this clonotype. The CDR3 protein is CSAHRGQYEQYF. DNA for the CDR3: TGCAGTGCTCACAGGGGCCAGTACGAGCAGTACTTC. V usage is TRBV20-1 and J usage is TRBJ2-7; TRBD1 matches at 7 bases. Unmatched junction bases numbered 5, after V lost 5 bases and J lost 4 bases. CDR1 DFQATT and CDR2 SNEGSKA come from the germline V gene (reference sequence). The CDR3 loop spans 12 amino acids.

The chain combines TRBV19 with TRBJ1-2, with D unclear. Trimming pared 3 bases from V and 4 bases from J, leaving 18 bases between. Germline values: CDR1 LNHDA, CDR2 SQIVND (reference sequence). The CDR3 runs to 16 residues. The CDR3 sequence is CASSIGVLRRIYGYTF. The DNA of the CDR3 is TGTGCCAGTAGTATTGGTGTGCTCCGTCGTATCTATGGCTACACCTTC. Complete variable domain (other parts from reference TRBV19 and TRBJ1-2): DGGITQSPKYLFRKEGQNVTLSCEQNLNHDAMYWYRQDPGQGLRLIYYSQIVNDFQKGDIAEGYSVSREKKESFPLTVTSAQKNPTAFYLCASSIGVLRRIYGYTFGSGTRLTVV.

This clonotype was seen ten or more times. The chain uses TRBV5-1 and TRBJ1-5, with D perhaps matching TRBD1 (5 bases). Germline V gene data show CDR1 as SGHRS and CDR2 as YFSETQ. The CDR3 is made up of 15 amino acids. Trimming stripped 3 bases from V and 0 bases from J, with 10 bases between. The CDR3 sequence is CASSWTGDSNQPQHF. The CDR3 DNA follows: TGCGCCAGCAGCTGGACGGGGGATAGCAATCAGCCCCAGCATTTT.

This clonotype was found many times. This chain joins TRBV29-1 and TRBJ1-3; maybe TRBD1 (6 bases). The CDR3 loop spans 12 amino acids. Germline CDR1 is SQVTM and CDR2 is ANQGSEA. CDR3 protein: CRQTGSGNTIYF. DNA for the CDR3: TGCAGGCAGACAGGCTCTGGAAACACCATATATTTT.

This clonotype was observed at least ten times. The chain employs TRBV6-1 and TRBJ2-7; D call uncertain. Germline values: CDR1 MNHNS, CDR2 SASEGT. Between the trimmed V and J ends, which lost 7 bases and 3 bases, there was a span of 16 bases. The CDR3 is 14 residues long. CDR3 bases: TGTGCCAGCACCTTGGACCATACGTACTACGAGCAGTACTTC. Its protein product is CASTLDHTYYEQYF.

J is TRBJ2-1 and V is TRBV12-3 or TRBV12-4; either TRBD1 or TRBD2 may supply D (5 bases each). The V gene lost 3 bases and the J gene lost 9 bases, with 9 bases spanning the gap. The CDR3 extends over 12 amino acids. The CDR3 protein is CASSFWGFEQFF. DNA for the CDR3: TGTGCCAGCAGTTTTTGGGGGTTTGAGCAGTTCTTC.

This chain connects TRBV5-6 to TRBJ2-1; D call uncertain. Germline V CDR1 and CDR2: SGHDT, YYEEEE. The CDR3 extends over 13 amino acids. V lost 0 bases and J 10 bases, leaving 11 bases between the germline ends. The CDR3 sequence: CASSLDIAREQFF. The CDR3 nucleotides read TGTGCCAGCAGCTTGGACATCGCCCGGGAGCAGTTCTTC. Filled out from reference TRBV5-6 and TRBJ2-1, the complete variable domain reads DAGVTQSPTHLIKTRGQQVTLRCSPKSGHDTVSWYQQALGQGPQFIFQYYEEEERQRGNFPDRFSGHQFPNYSSELNVNALLLGDSALYLCASSLDIAREQFFGPGTRLTVL.

This clonotype has ten or more counts. CDR3 region: CASSLLRDSSYNEQFF. The CDR3 DNA is TGTGCCAGCAGCCTTCTCCGAGACAGTTCCTACAATGAGCAGTTCTTC. V and J are TRBV7-8 and TRBJ2-1; perhaps TRBD1 as D (5 bases). CDR1 is SGHVS, CDR2 FQNEAQ, per germline. Trimming pared 5 bases from V and 1 base from J, leaving 15 bases between. CDR3 size: 16 residues.

V is TRBV9 and J is TRBJ2-1; 8 bases agree with TRBD1. V was clipped by 0 bases and J by 15 bases; unmatched bases: 14. Germline V gene sequence: CDR1 SGDLS, CDR2 YYNGEE. The CDR3 runs 15 residues. Here the CDR3 reads CASSVEAGGAVTPFF. CDR3 coding DNA: TGTGCCAGCAGCGTAGAGGCAGGGGGCGCGGTTACCCCGTTCTTC.

The chain carries TRBV20-1 and TRBJ1-1; no firm D call. Germline CDR1 DFQATT, CDR2 SNEGSKA (reference sequence). V lost 4 bases and J 6 bases, leaving 21 bases between the germline ends. The CDR3 is 15 amino acids. The CDR3 spells CSAILSPRARAEAFF. The CDR3 nucleotides read TGCAGTGCTATTCTCTCCCCCCGCGCGCGGGCTGAAGCTTTCTTT.

V usage is TRBV4-1 and J usage is TRBJ1-2; perhaps TRBD1 as D (5 bases). The length of the CDR3 is 13 residues. CDR1 MGHRA and CDR2 YSYEKL come from the germline V gene. The V end lost 4 bases, the J end lost 13 bases, and 19 bases lay between the germline ends. The CDR3 sequence is CASSRHRGQELTF. CDR3 coding DNA: TGCGCCAGCAGCCGCCACCGGGGCCAGGAGCTCACCTTC.

This clonotype has a handful of counts. This chain uses TRBV3-1 with TRBJ2-1; the D is unclear. Trimming took off 3 bases at V and 3 bases at J, with 9 bases between the two ends. The CDR3 spans 14 residues. Germline V gives CDR1 LGHDT, CDR2 YNNKEL (reference sequence). The CDR3 spells CASSQTEIYNEQFF. Written as DNA, the CDR3 is TGTGCCAGCAGCCAGACTGAGATCTACAATGAGCAGTTCTTC.

This clonotype was picked up a small number of times. A read error may account for a junction end that differs from germline. The chain couples TRBV20-1 to TRBJ2-1; 11 nucleotides match TRBD2. The CDR3 is 15 amino acids. In germline, CDR1 is DFQATT, CDR2 SNEGSKA (reference sequence). The CDR3, as DNA: TGCTGTGCTAGAGAGTGGCTAGCGGGAGGAAATGAGCAGTTCTTC. It translates to CCAREWLAGGNEQFF.

This clonotype was counted a few times. This chain uses TRBV29-1 with TRBJ1-1; D perhaps matches TRBD1 (5 bases). This CDR3 spans 10 amino acids. V lost 8 bases and J 11 bases, leaving 15 bases between the germline ends. Germline V CDR1 and CDR2: SQVTM, ANQGSEA. This chain's CDR3 is CSTGTSSAFF. Written as DNA, the CDR3 is TGCAGCACCGGGACCTCCTCGGCTTTCTTT.

This clonotype was seen just once. The V gene is TRBV7-2, the J gene TRBJ2-3, with D maybe TRBD2 (6 bases). Germline loops: CDR1 SGHTA, CDR2 FQGNSA. The CDR3 is 14 amino acids. With 7 bases removed from V and 2 bases from J, the gap between germline ends came to 13 bases. The CDR3 loop reads CASILTRLTDTQYF. CDR3 nucleotide sequence: TGTGCCAGCATCCTGACTAGGCTCACAGATACGCAGTATTTT. Full variable domain (rest looked up from reference TRBV7-2 and TRBJ2-3): GAGVSQSPSNKVTEKGKDVELRCDPISGHTALYWYRQSLGQGLEFLIYFQGNSAPDKSGLPSDRFSAERTGGSVSTLTIQRTQQEDSAVYLCASILTRLTDTQYFGPGTRLTVL.

Only a few counts were recorded for this clonotype. The CDR3 nucleotides are TGTGCCAGCAGCGTGACTAGCGGGGCCCTGGAGCAGTACTTC. Amino acids: CASSVTSGALEQYF. This chain links TRBV5-6 with TRBJ2-7, with TRBD2 matching 11 bases. Trimming took 4 bases from V and 7 from J; bases not matched to a gene: 7. Germline V CDR1 and CDR2: SGHDT, YYEEEE. This CDR3 is 14 amino acids long.

This clonotype was seen only a few times. The gene calls are TRBV20-1 and TRBJ2-3; D may correspond to TRBD1 or TRBD2 (5 bases each). The CDR3 loop spans 13 amino acids. Trimming removed 4 bases at V and 8 bases at J, with 16 bases between. The germline V gene encodes CDR1 DFQATT and CDR2 SNEGSKA (reference sequence). CDR3 nucleotides: TGCAGTGCTACCGGGGCGCCAGATCTTACGCAGTATTTT. Encoded protein: CSATGAPDLTQYF.

In its sample, this clonotype was seen many times. The J gene is TRBJ1-5, the V gene TRBV12-3 or TRBV12-4; D gene ambiguous. The CDR3 totals 15 residues. Trimming pared 1 base from V and 2 bases from J, leaving 9 bases between. CDR3 protein: CASSLGGSGNQPQHF. The CDR3 nucleotides are TGTGCCAGCAGTTTAGGAGGGAGCGGCAATCAGCCCCAGCATTTT.

J is TRBJ2-1 and V is TRBV12-3 or TRBV12-4; 8 bases line up with TRBD2. The CDR3 is made up of 17 amino acids. With 3 bases clipped from V and 8 bases from J, the junction kept 15 bases outside the gene matches. CDR3 loop: CASSLKRAGDFFDEQFF. The CDR3, as DNA: TGTGCCAGCAGTTTGAAGAGAGCGGGAGATTTCTTCGATGAGCAGTTCTTC.

The V gene is TRBV6-2 or TRBV6-3, the J gene TRBJ1-5; TRBD1 matches at 11 bases. This CDR3 has 20 residues. Germline-derived CDR1 and CDR2 are MNHEY and SVGEGT. The V segment lost 0 bases and the J segment 1 base; nucleotides outside the gene matches: 11. The chain's CDR3 is CASSYSHTTGQGGSNQPQHF. The CDR3, as DNA: TGTGCCAGCAGTTACTCACACACCACGGGACAGGGGGGGAGCAATCAGCCCCAGCATTTT.

This sequence joins TRBV12-5 and TRBJ2-5, with a possible D match to TRBD2 (5 bases). Germline V lookup: CDR1 LGHNT, CDR2 FRNRAP. This CDR3 region has 15 residues. With 0 bases removed from V and 3 bases from J, the gap between germline ends came to 11 bases. The CDR3 coding sequence is TGTGCTAGTGGTTTGGTCCGGGGTTCCAAAGAGACCCAGTACTTC. It translates to CASGLVRGSKETQYF.